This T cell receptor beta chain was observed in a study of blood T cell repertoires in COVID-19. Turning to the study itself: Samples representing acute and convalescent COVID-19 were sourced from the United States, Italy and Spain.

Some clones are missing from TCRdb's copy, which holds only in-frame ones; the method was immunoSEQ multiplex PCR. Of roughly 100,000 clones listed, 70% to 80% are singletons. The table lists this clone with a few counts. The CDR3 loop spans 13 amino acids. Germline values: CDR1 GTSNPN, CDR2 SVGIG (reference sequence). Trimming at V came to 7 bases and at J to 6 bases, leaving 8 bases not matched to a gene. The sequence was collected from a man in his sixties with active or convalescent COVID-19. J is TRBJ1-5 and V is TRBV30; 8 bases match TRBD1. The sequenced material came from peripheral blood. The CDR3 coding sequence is TGTGCCTTGGGGACAGGCCCCAGTCAGCCCCAGCATTTT. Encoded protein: CALGTGPSQPQHF.